The 21 T cell receptor beta chains given below trace back to one sample, sequenced in a study of cytomegalovirus exposure and HLA in healthy donors. PCR used 60 Vbeta primers and 13 Jbeta primers. The protocol was immunoSEQ multiplex PCR, while the TCRdb copy is restricted to in-frame clones and leaves out a portion. The table shows 120,000 or so clones, with approximately 80% occurring only once. The sample was PBMCs. The receptors derive from a man aged 25 to 40 in good health and CMV-seropositive.

The chain joins TRBV14 to TRBJ1-2; TRBD1 might be the D (5 bases). This CDR3 is built from 14 residues. The germline V gene encodes CDR1 SGHDN and CDR2 FVKESK. V lost 2 bases and J lost 3, with 10 bases in between. The CDR3 region is CASSQRGWDYGYTF. The DNA of the CDR3 is TGTGCCAGCAGCCAACGGGGGTGGGACTATGGCTACACCTTC.

The chain is built from TRBV29-1 and TRBJ2-2; tentatively, D is TRBD1 (6 bases). The CDR3 loop spans 14 amino acids. Germline loops: CDR1 SQVTM, CDR2 ANQGSEA. V lost 6 bases, J lost 2 bases, and 13 bases lay in between. The CDR3 DNA is TGCAGCGTCTTACGGGACACAAACACCGGGGAGCTGTTTTTT. Protein sequence: CSVLRDTNTGELFF.

The table lists this clone with a few counts. The chain employs TRBV7-8 and TRBJ2-5; 9 bases are a match to TRBD2. CDR1 is SGHVS, CDR2 FQNEAQ, per germline. The V gene end was trimmed by 1 base and the J gene end by 2 bases; junction bases not matched to a gene: 11. The CDR3 covers 18 residues. CDR3 nucleotide sequence: TGTGCCAGCAGCTTAGGCGCGGGGGGGCCGGAGGGACAAGAGACCCAGTACTTC. Translating gives CASSLGAGGPEGQETQYF.

This chain connects TRBV4-1 to TRBJ2-5, with D possibly matching TRBD2 (7 bases). The CDR3 has 15 residues. Germline V lookup: CDR1 MGHRA, CDR2 YSYEKL. Trimming pared 1 base from V and 5 bases from J, leaving 14 bases between. The CDR3 spells CASSQVLGGRETQYF. The CDR3 DNA reads TGCGCCAGCAGCCAAGTTTTGGGGGGGCGGGAGACCCAGTACTTC.

The chain is built from TRBV9 and TRBJ2-1; D possibly corresponds to TRBD1 (5 bases). This CDR3 is built from 15 residues. Germline CDR1 SGDLS, CDR2 YYNGEE. V shed 0 bases and J shed 0 bases, with 7 bases lying between them. The CDR3 sequence is CASSVGRVSYNEQFF. In DNA, the CDR3 is TGTGCCAGCAGCGTAGGCAGGGTCTCCTACAATGAGCAGTTCTTC.

This clone occurred once. In DNA form, the CDR3 reads TGTGCCAGCAGCTTAGCGGCTAGCGGGGGAGGGTTTTACGAGCAGTACTTC. It encodes CASSLAASGGGFYEQYF. The chain joins TRBV13 to TRBJ2-7, with 10 nucleotides matching TRBD2. The CDR3 is made up of 17 amino acids. The junction had 10 bases not matched to a gene; V was cut back by 1 base and J by 4 bases. Germline CDR1 PRHDT, CDR2 FYEKMQ (reference sequence).

V and J are TRBV7-9 and TRBJ1-1; possibly TRBD1 for D (5 bases). Deletions cut 6 bases from V and 5 bases from J, with 10 bases between. Germline CDR1 and CDR2: SEHNR and FQNEAQ (reference sequence). This CDR3 contains 12 residues. The CDR3 here is CASRSTETEAFF. CDR3 sequence (DNA): TGTGCCAGCAGGTCGACAGAAACTGAAGCTTTCTTT.

V gene TRBV19 combines with J gene TRBJ1-3; D might be TRBD1 (6 bases). Per the germline V gene, CDR1 is LNHDA and CDR2 is SQIVND (reference sequence). Trimming removed 10 bases at V and 0 bases at J, with 13 bases between. This CDR3 contains 14 residues. The CDR3 nucleotides are TGTGCCACCAGGGGACATCTCTCTGGAAACACCATATATTTT. It translates to CATRGHLSGNTIYF. Full variable domain (rest looked up from reference TRBV19 and TRBJ1-3): DGGITQSPKYLFRKEGQNVTLSCEQNLNHDAMYWYRQDPGQGLRLIYYSQIVNDFQKGDIAEGYSVSREKKESFPLTVTSAQKNPTAFYLCATRGHLSGNTIYFGEGSWLTVV.

The chain uses TRBV29-1 and TRBJ1-1, with TRBD1 as a possible D gene (5 bases). The CDR3 covers 12 residues. Germline-derived CDR1 and CDR2 are SQVTM and ANQGSEA. Trimming removed 7 bases at V and 1 base at J, with 10 bases between. The CDR3 loop is CSASRENTEAFF. CDR3 DNA: TGCAGCGCCTCCAGGGAGAACACTGAAGCTTTCTTT.

The chain links TRBV9 to TRBJ2-3, with 7 nucleotides matching TRBD2. The V segment lost 7 bases and the J segment 0 bases; nucleotides outside the gene matches: 5. CDR1 is SGDLS and CDR2 is YYNGEE in the germline V gene. The CDR3 has 14 residues. The CDR3 here is CASVGGTSTDTQYF. The CDR3, as DNA: TGTGCCAGCGTGGGGGGGACTAGCACAGATACGCAGTATTTT.

The J gene is TRBJ2-1, the V gene TRBV5-1, with 13 bases that match TRBD2. Unmatched junction bases numbered 8, after V lost 4 bases and J lost 7 bases. CDR3 length equals 16 residues. Germline lookup yields CDR1 SGHRS and CDR2 YFSETQ. The CDR3 DNA reads TGCGCCAGCAGCCCGATACTAGCGGGGGGGGAGAATGAGCAGTTCTTC. As protein: CASSPILAGGENEQFF.

The CDR3 coding sequence is TGTGCCTGGAGTAAATACGGACACTACGAGCAGTACTTC. This codes for CAWSKYGHYEQYF. The rearrangement uses TRBV30 and TRBJ2-5, with a possible D match to TRBD1 (5 bases). The J call could be wrong; TRBJ2-7 is a better fit for the DNA end. Looked up from germline, CDR1 is GTSNPN and CDR2 is SVGIG (reference sequence). This CDR3 is built from 13 residues.

CDR3 in amino acids: CASMTGDNYGYTF. In nucleotides, the CDR3 is TGCGCCAGTATGACAGGGGATAACTATGGCTACACCTTC. The chain combines TRBV5-1 with TRBJ1-2; 8 bases are a match to TRBD1. The CDR3 is made up of 13 amino acids. Trimming removed 8 bases from V and 1 base from J; junction bases left unmatched: 4. Germline V gene lookup returns CDR1 SGHRS and CDR2 YFSETQ.

V and J are TRBV5-6 and TRBJ1-2, with D perhaps TRBD1 (6 bases). With 0 bases removed from V and 6 bases from J, the gap between germline ends came to 15 bases. Per the germline V gene, CDR1 is SGHDT and CDR2 is YYEEEE. The CDR3 totals 15 residues. The CDR3 protein is CASSLVSGQVNGYTF. In DNA, the CDR3 is TGTGCCAGCAGCTTGGTATCGGGACAAGTAAATGGCTACACCTTC. Based on the CDR3 plus reference TRBV5-6 and TRBJ1-2, the full variable domain is DAGVTQSPTHLIKTRGQQVTLRCSPKSGHDTVSWYQQALGQGPQFIFQYYEEEERQRGNFPDRFSGHQFPNYSSELNVNALLLGDSALYLCASSLVSGQVNGYTFGSGTRLTVV.

V usage is TRBV4-1 and J usage is TRBJ2-2, with 8 bases fitting TRBD2. The CDR3 runs 15 residues. CDR1 and CDR2 from the germline V gene are MGHRA and YSYEKL. With V trimmed by 6 bases and J by 1 base, 4 bases remained unmatched. CDR3: CASRPGLGNTGELFF. CDR3 DNA sequence: TGCGCCAGCAGACCGGGACTAGGGAACACCGGGGAGCTGTTTTTT.

This chain connects TRBV5-1 to TRBJ1-1; possibly TRBD1 for D (6 bases). The V end was cut by 7 bases, the J end by 1 base, with 14 bases between. The CDR3 sequence is 14 residues long. Germline V lookup: CDR1 SGHRS, CDR2 YFSETQ. The CDR3 sequence: CASGLTGENTEAFF. As DNA, the CDR3 is TGCGCCAGCGGATTGACAGGAGAGAACACTGAAGCTTTCTTT.

The rearrangement uses TRBV2 and TRBJ2-1, with D maybe TRBD2 (6 bases). Deletions cut 4 bases from V and 0 bases from J, with 7 bases between. The CDR3 length is 14 residues. CDR1 SNHLY and CDR2 FYNNEI come from the germline V gene. The CDR3 sequence: CASSVGGSYNEQFF. The CDR3 DNA is TGTGCCAGCAGTGTGGGGGGCTCCTACAATGAGCAGTTCTTC.

This clone appeared a single time. The chain carries TRBV14 and TRBJ2-2; perhaps TRBD1 as D (6 bases). The germline V gene has CDR1 SGHDN and CDR2 FVKESK. V gave up 4 bases and J gave up 5 bases, with 14 bases separating them. The CDR3 is 15 amino acids. CDR3 nucleotide sequence: TGTGCCAGCAGCCCACACAGGGTAGAGACCGGGGAGCTGTTTTTT. This translates into CASSPHRVETGELFF.

The V gene is TRBV30, the J gene TRBJ1-2, with a weak D call TRBD1 (5 bases). Germline CDR1 is GTSNPN and CDR2 is SVGIG (reference sequence). Trimming removed 4 bases at V and 7 bases at J, with 10 bases between. The CDR3 loop spans 11 amino acids. The CDR3 DNA is TGTGCCTGGAAAGGAGGGGTTGGCTACACCTTC. Translating it yields CAWKGGVGYTF.

V gene TRBV6-5 combines with J gene TRBJ2-5; the D gene is possibly TRBD2 (5 bases). Germline V gene data show CDR1 as MNHEY and CDR2 as SVGAGI. Trimming removed 0 bases at V and 4 bases at J, with 12 bases between. The CDR3 covers 15 residues. CDR3 protein: CASSYSNRGRETQYF. The CDR3 nucleotides read TGTGCCAGCAGTTACTCGAATCGGGGTAGAGAGACCCAGTACTTC.

The sample holds one count of this clone. J is TRBJ2-5 and V is TRBV5-1, with 7 bases identical to TRBD2. This CDR3 comprises 12 residues. Germline V CDR1 and CDR2: SGHRS, YFSETQ. Trimming at V came to 9 bases and at J to 5 bases, leaving 7 bases not matched to a gene. The CDR3 sequence: CATSSGGETQYF. The CDR3, as DNA: TGCGCCACCTCATCCGGGGGGGAGACCCAGTACTTC.